What follows are 22 T cell receptor beta chains derived from one specimen sequenced in a study of blood T cells in healthy people across ages. The use of a sample-barcoded 5' primer and a J-beta primer mix characterized a second PCR of roughly 6 to 12 cycles. Each CDR3 protein gets one entry after TCRdb re-called the 5' RACE reads with MiXCR. The sample yields approximately 1,000,000 distinct CDR3 sequences, 35% to 50% seen once. Specimen: blood. Receptors originate from a woman aged 55-69 years in good health.

The rearrangement links TRBV20-1 to TRBJ2-1; 10 bases map to TRBD2. The V segment lost 6 bases and the J segment 9 bases; nucleotides outside the gene matches: 14. Germline V CDR1 and CDR2: DFQATT, SNEGSKA (reference sequence). The CDR3 contains 15 residues. CDR3 bases: TGCAGTGCGTTAGAGAGAAGCGGGAGGGCCGCTGAGCAGTTCTTC. It encodes CSALERSGRAAEQFF.

This chain uses TRBV5-6 with TRBJ1-1; a weak D match, TRBD1 (5 bases). The CDR3 is 14 amino acids. Germline V gene data show CDR1 as SGHDT and CDR2 as YYEEEE. V dropped 2 bases and J dropped 11 bases, with 19 bases sitting between them. In nucleotides, the CDR3 is TGTGCCAGCAGCTTTGACGGGACGCCCGTCGGGGCTTTCTTT. This codes for CASSFDGTPVGAFF.

This clonotype was counted a few times. The V gene is TRBV25-1, the J gene TRBJ1-5; weak D call: TRBD1 (6 bases). V was trimmed by 9 bases and J by 0 bases, leaving 12 bases between them. CDR3 length: 14 amino acids. Germline V gene lookup returns CDR1 MGHDK and CDR2 SYGVNS. The CDR3 sequence: CASEGHDSNQPQHF. CDR3 bases: TGTGCCAGTGAGGGACACGATAGCAATCAGCCCCAGCATTTT.

The genes are TRBV9 and TRBJ2-1; 8 bases match TRBD2. Germline CDR1 is SGDLS and CDR2 is YYNGEE. Trimming removed 1 base from V and 6 bases from J; junction bases left unmatched: 6. CDR3 length equals 15 residues. The CDR3: CASSVSGGDANEQFF. DNA for the CDR3: TGTGCCAGCAGCGTAAGCGGGGGAGACGCCAATGAGCAGTTCTTC.

The chain recombines TRBV7-3 with TRBJ2-1, with no clear D. Deletions cut 2 bases from V and 5 bases from J, with 16 bases between. Per germline, CDR1 SGHTA and CDR2 FQGTGA. The CDR3 loop spans 16 amino acids. CDR3 amino acids: CASSLFGVGTNNEQFF. CDR3 bases: TGTGCCAGCAGCTTATTTGGAGTGGGCACCAACAATGAGCAGTTCTTC.

The chain employs TRBV12-3 or TRBV12-4 and TRBJ1-2; 8 nucleotides align to TRBD1. CDR3 length: 13 amino acids. V dropped 4 bases and J dropped 8; count of bases not matched to a gene: 6. CDR3 in amino acids: CASSYRTGRGYTF. CDR3 bases: TGTGCCAGCAGTTATAGGACAGGGCGCGGCTACACCTTC.

Comments on this clonotype: This sequence may be a read error, since a much larger clone differs from it by one base. CDR3 DNA: TGCGCCAGCAGCCCCGGGGGAGGTCTCCACAATGAGCAGTTCTTC. Translation: CASSPGGGLHNEQFF. The chain recombines TRBV5-1 with TRBJ2-1; D is perhaps TRBD2 (6 bases). This CDR3 comprises 15 residues. CDR1 SGHRS and CDR2 YFSETQ come from the germline V gene. Trimming stripped 4 bases from V and 5 bases from J, with 16 bases between.

The chain carries TRBV12-3 or TRBV12-4 and TRBJ2-7, with a weak D call TRBD2 (6 bases). Trimming took off 6 bases at V and 3 bases at J, with 12 bases between the two ends. This CDR3 is 13 amino acids long. The CDR3 DNA reads TGTGCCAGCAGGTTTGGGACTTACTACGAGCAGTACTTC. Protein sequence: CASRFGTYYEQYF.

The rearrangement uses TRBV4-1 and TRBJ2-7; D unclear. V lost 8 bases and J lost 0, with 17 bases in between. The CDR3 extends over 15 amino acids. CDR1 MGHRA and CDR2 YSYEKL come from the germline V gene. Here the CDR3 DNA reads TGCGCCAGCGCCCCTTCTACAGTTAGCTCCTACGAGCAGTACTTC. This codes for CASAPSTVSSYEQYF.

This clonotype has just a few counts. The rearrangement uses TRBV18 and TRBJ1-5, with D unresolved. The CDR3 contains 13 residues. Germline V gene lookup returns CDR1 KGHSH and CDR2 LQKENI. Trimming shortened V by 2 bases and J by 2 bases, and 4 bases separated the two germline ends. The CDR3 nucleotides read TGTGCCAGCTCACCAAATGGCAATCAGCCCCAGCATTTT. This encodes CASSPNGNQPQHF.

The rearrangement links TRBV6-5 to TRBJ2-3; D call uncertain. CDR1 is MNHEY and CDR2 is SVGAGI in the germline V gene. This CDR3 region has 13 residues. Trimming took off 5 bases at V and 3 bases at J, with 9 bases between the two ends. The CDR3 region is CASSVGHTDTQYF. In DNA form, the CDR3 reads TGTGCCAGCAGTGTGGGTCATACAGATACGCAGTATTTT.

V usage is TRBV12-3 or TRBV12-4 and J usage is TRBJ2-7, with a possible D match to TRBD2 (6 bases). The CDR3 runs to 13 residues. Trimming cost V 5 bases and J 6 bases, with 14 bases left between them. The CDR3 reads CASSKSQGGEQYF. CDR3 in DNA: TGTGCCAGCAGTAAATCTCAGGGAGGCGAGCAGTACTTC.

V is TRBV7-9 and J is TRBJ2-7; 12 nucleotides line up with TRBD1. The V segment lost 5 bases and the J segment 3 bases; nucleotides outside the gene matches: 8. The CDR3 length is 16 residues. The germline V gene has CDR1 SEHNR and CDR2 FQNEAQ (reference sequence). The CDR3 here is CASSPGTGGEDYEQYF. The CDR3 DNA is TGTGCCAGCAGCCCGGGGACAGGGGGCGAAGACTACGAGCAGTACTTC.

This clonotype has a handful of counts. The chain joins TRBV29-1 to TRBJ1-4, with 9 bases matching TRBD1. Per germline, CDR1 SQVTM and CDR2 ANQGSEA. This CDR3 comprises 15 residues. The V and J ends lost 5 bases and 1 base, in that order; junction bases with no gene match: 5. CDR3 sequence reads: CSVRGQGGTNEKLFF. CDR3 DNA: TGCAGCGTTCGGGGACAGGGTGGAACTAATGAAAAACTGTTTTTT.

This clonotype was counted between two and nine times. V gene TRBV20-1 combines with J gene TRBJ2-6, with 7 nucleotides matching TRBD1. The CDR3 loop spans 15 amino acids. J lost 1 base, V lost 6 bases, and 6 bases had no gene match. Germline V gives CDR1 DFQATT, CDR2 SNEGSKA (reference sequence). The CDR3 DNA reads TGCAGTGCCCAATCGACAGGGTCTGGGGCCAACGTCCTGACTTTC. It specifies CSAQSTGSGANVLTF.

At least ten counts were recorded for this clonotype. V gene TRBV29-1 combines with J gene TRBJ2-5, with a tentative D call TRBD1 (6 bases). The CDR3 consists of 12 residues. Germline-derived CDR1 and CDR2 are SQVTM and ANQGSEA. V gave up 4 bases and J gave up 5 bases, with 11 bases separating them. The DNA for the CDR3 is TGCAGCGTTGGAGGGCAGGGGGAGACCCAGTACTTC. Its translation is CSVGGQGETQYF. Supplemented by reference TRBV29-1 and TRBJ2-5, the full variable domain reads SAVISQKPSRDICQRGTSLTIQCQVDSQVTMMFWYRQQPGQSLTLIATANQGSEATYESGFVIDKFPISRPNLTFSTLTVSNMSPEDSSIYLCSVGGQGETQYFGPGTRLLVL.

This clonotype has more than one count but fewer than ten. This sequence joins TRBV3-1 and TRBJ1-4; D unresolved. This CDR3 comprises 16 residues. Germline values: CDR1 LGHDT, CDR2 YNNKEL (reference sequence). The germline V and J ends were trimmed by 1 base and 4 bases, with 13 bases remaining between them. In DNA form, the CDR3 reads TGTGCCAGCAGCCAAGGGTCCCGGCGGAATAATGAAAAACTGTTTTTT. Residues: CASSQGSRRNNEKLFF.

Ten or more counts support this clonotype. V and J are TRBV4-2 and TRBJ2-7, with D maybe TRBD2 (6 bases). Germline CDR1 reads LGHNA; CDR2 reads YNFKEQ. This CDR3 region has 16 residues. V lost 5 bases and J 2 bases, leaving 19 bases between the germline ends. CDR3 DNA: TGTGCCAGCAGCGGGAAAGGGAGGCGGGGACCCTACGAGCAGTACTTC. This gives the protein CASSGKGRRGPYEQYF.

V usage is TRBV27 and J usage is TRBJ1-1; maybe TRBD1 (5 bases). The CDR3 contains 12 residues. V lost 5 bases and J 7 bases, leaving 11 bases between the germline ends. The germline V gene encodes CDR1 MNHEY and CDR2 SMNVEV (reference sequence). The CDR3 reads CASSRDRVEAFF. Written as DNA, the CDR3 is TGTGCCAGCAGTAGAGACAGAGTTGAAGCTTTCTTT.

This clonotype was observed a handful of times. The V call is TRBV6-5, the J call TRBJ1-2, with 9 bases fitting TRBD1. With 6 bases clipped from V and 5 bases from J, the junction kept 10 bases outside the gene matches. Germline assignment: CDR1 MNHEY and CDR2 SVGAGI. CDR3 length equals 15 residues. The CDR3 bases are TGTGCCAGCAGACCTACACAGGGGGCTAGATATGGCTACACCTTC. As protein: CASRPTQGARYGYTF.

The chain employs TRBV5-1 and TRBJ1-1, with D perhaps TRBD1 (6 bases). The CDR3 extends over 14 amino acids. Germline loops: CDR1 SGHRS, CDR2 YFSETQ. Deletions cut 4 bases from V and 4 bases from J, with 14 bases between. The CDR3 sequence is CASSPQTGSTEAFF. CDR3 bases: TGCGCCAGCAGCCCCCAAACAGGGTCCACTGAAGCTTTCTTT. The full variable domain, its missing parts supplied by reference TRBV5-1 and TRBJ1-1, is KAGVTQTPRYLIKTRGQQVTLSCSPISGHRSVSWYQQTPGQGLQFLFEYFSETQRNKGNFPGRFSGRQFSNSRSEMNVSTLELGDSALYLCASSPQTGSTEAFFGQGTRLTVV.

This clonotype appeared once. This chain joins TRBV9 and TRBJ1-1, with 9 bases identical to TRBD1. J was trimmed by 11 bases and V by 0 bases; bases with no gene match: 5. The CDR3 runs to 13 residues. Germline V lookup: CDR1 SGDLS, CDR2 YYNGEE. CDR3 bases: TGTGCCAGCAGCGTAGAACAGGGGGCGAGGGCTTTCTTT. Translation: CASSVEQGARAFF.